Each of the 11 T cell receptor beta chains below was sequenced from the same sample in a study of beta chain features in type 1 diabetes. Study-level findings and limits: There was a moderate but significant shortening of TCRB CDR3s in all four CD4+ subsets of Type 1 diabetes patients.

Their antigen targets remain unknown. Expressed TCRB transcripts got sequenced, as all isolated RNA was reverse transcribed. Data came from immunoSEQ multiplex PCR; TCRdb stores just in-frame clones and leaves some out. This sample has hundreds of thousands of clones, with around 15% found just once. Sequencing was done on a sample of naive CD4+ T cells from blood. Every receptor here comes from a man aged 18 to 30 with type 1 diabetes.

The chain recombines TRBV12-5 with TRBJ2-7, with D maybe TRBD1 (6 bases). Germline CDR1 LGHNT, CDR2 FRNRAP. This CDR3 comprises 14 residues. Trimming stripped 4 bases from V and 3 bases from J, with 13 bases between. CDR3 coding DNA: TGTGCTAGTGGTTCTCGGGACAACCGCTACGAGCAGTACTTC. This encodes CASGSRDNRYEQYF.

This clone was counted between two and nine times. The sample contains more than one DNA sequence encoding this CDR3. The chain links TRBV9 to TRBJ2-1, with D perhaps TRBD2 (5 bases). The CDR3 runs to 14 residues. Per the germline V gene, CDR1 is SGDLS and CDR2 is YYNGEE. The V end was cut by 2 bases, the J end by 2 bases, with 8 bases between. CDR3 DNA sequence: TGTGCCAGCAGCGTCGGGGTCCCCTACAATGAGCAGTTCTTC. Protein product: CASSVGVPYNEQFF. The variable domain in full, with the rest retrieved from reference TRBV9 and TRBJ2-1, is DSGVTQTPKHLITATGQRVTLRCSPRSGDLSVYWYQQSLDQGLQFLIQYYNGEERAKGNILERFSAQQFPDLHSELNLSSLELGDSALYFCASSVGVPYNEQFFGPGTRLTVL.

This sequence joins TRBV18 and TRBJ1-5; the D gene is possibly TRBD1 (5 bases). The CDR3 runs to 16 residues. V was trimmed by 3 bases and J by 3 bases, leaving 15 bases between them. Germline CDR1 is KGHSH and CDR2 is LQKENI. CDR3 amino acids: CASSPDGGRDNQPQHF. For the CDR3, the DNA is TGTGCCAGCTCACCGGACGGGGGAAGGGACAATCAGCCCCAGCATTTT.

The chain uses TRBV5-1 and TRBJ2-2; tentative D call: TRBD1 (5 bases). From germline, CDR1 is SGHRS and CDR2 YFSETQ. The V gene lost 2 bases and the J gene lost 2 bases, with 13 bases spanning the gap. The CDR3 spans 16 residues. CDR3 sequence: CASSFVDSANTGELFF. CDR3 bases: TGCGCCAGCAGCTTCGTCGACAGCGCCAACACCGGGGAGCTGTTTTTT. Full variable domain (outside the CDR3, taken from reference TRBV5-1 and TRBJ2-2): KAGVTQTPRYLIKTRGQQVTLSCSPISGHRSVSWYQQTPGQGLQFLFEYFSETQRNKGNFPGRFSGRQFSNSRSEMNVSTLELGDSALYLCASSFVDSANTGELFFGEGSRLTVL.

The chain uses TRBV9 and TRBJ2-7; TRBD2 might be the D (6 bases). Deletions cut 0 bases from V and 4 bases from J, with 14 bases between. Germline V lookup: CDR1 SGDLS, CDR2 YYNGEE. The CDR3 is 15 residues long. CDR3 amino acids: CASSVVGSGPYEQYF. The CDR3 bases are TGTGCCAGCAGCGTAGTGGGTAGCGGACCTTACGAGCAGTACTTC.

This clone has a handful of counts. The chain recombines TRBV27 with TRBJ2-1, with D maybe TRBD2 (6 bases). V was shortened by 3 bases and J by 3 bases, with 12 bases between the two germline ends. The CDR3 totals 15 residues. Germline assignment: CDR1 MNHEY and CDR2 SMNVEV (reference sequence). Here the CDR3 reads CASSLLGGGYNEQFF. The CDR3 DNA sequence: TGTGCCAGCAGTTTGTTGGGGGGAGGCTACAATGAGCAGTTCTTC.

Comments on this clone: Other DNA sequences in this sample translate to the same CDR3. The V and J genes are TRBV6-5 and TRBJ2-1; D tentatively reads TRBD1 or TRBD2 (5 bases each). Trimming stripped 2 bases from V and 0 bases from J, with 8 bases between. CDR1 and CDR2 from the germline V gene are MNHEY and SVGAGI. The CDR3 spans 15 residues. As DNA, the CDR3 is TGTGCCAGCAGTTACGGGGGTAGCTCCTACAATGAGCAGTTCTTC. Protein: CASSYGGSSYNEQFF.

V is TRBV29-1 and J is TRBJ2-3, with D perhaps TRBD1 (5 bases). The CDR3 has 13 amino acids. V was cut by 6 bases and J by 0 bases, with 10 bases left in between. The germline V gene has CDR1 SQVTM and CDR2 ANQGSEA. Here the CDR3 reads CSVQQVSTDTQYF. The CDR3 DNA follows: TGCAGCGTGCAACAGGTTAGCACAGATACGCAGTATTTT.

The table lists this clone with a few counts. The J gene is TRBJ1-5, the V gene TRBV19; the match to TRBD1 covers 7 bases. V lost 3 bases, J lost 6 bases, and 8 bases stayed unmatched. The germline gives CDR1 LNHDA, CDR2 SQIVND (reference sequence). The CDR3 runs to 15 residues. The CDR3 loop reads CASSMRGGAGQPQHF. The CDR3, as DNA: TGTGCCAGTAGTATGCGAGGGGGCGCGGGTCAGCCCCAGCATTTT. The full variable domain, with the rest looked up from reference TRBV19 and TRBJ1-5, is DGGITQSPKYLFRKEGQNVTLSCEQNLNHDAMYWYRQDPGQGLRLIYYSQIVNDFQKGDIAEGYSVSREKKESFPLTVTSAQKNPTAFYLCASSMRGGAGQPQHFGDGTRLSIL.

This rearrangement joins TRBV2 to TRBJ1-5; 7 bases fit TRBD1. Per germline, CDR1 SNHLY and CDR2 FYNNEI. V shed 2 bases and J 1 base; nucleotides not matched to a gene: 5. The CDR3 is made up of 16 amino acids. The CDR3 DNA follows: TGTGCCAGCAGTGAACAGGGGGGCGTAAGCAATCAGCCCCAGCATTTT. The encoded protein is CASSEQGGVSNQPQHF.

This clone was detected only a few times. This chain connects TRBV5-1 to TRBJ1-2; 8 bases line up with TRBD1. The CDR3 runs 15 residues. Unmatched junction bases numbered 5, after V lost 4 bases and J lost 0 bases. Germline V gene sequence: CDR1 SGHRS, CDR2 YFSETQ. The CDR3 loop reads CASSAGGQANYGYTF. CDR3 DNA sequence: TGCGCCAGCAGCGCCGGGGGACAGGCTAACTATGGCTACACCTTC. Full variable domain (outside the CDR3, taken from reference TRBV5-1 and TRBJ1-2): KAGVTQTPRYLIKTRGQQVTLSCSPISGHRSVSWYQQTPGQGLQFLFEYFSETQRNKGNFPGRFSGRQFSNSRSEMNVSTLELGDSALYLCASSAGGQANYGYTFGSGTRLTVV.